Following are 13 T cell receptor beta chains from one sample sequenced in a study of shared clonotypes between healthy human individuals. Clones were read by immunoSEQ multiplex PCR, and TCRdb kept only the in-frame ones, dropping some. The sample comprises millions of clones, about 92% of which are singletons, and roughly 0.13% rests with the top ten. The sample consisted of naive CD4+ T cells sorted from blood. Subset of the sample: CD45RA+ positively selected. These receptors were obtained from a man between 18 and 35 years old in good health.

CDR3 bases: TGTGCCAGTAGTCTTTCTGCTTCGCGTAGCACAGATACGCAGTATTTT. Amino acids: CASSLSASRSTDTQYF. The rearrangement links TRBV19 to TRBJ2-3; no clear D gene. Between the trimmed V and J ends, which lost 5 bases and 0 bases, there was a span of 15 bases. The CDR3 length is 16 residues. CDR1 LNHDA and CDR2 SQIVND come from the germline V gene (reference sequence). Full variable domain (rest looked up from reference TRBV19 and TRBJ2-3): DGGITQSPKYLFRKEGQNVTLSCEQNLNHDAMYWYRQDPGQGLRLIYYSQIVNDFQKGDIAEGYSVSREKKESFPLTVTSAQKNPTAFYLCASSLSASRSTDTQYFGPGTRLTVL.

The J gene is TRBJ1-2, the V gene TRBV4-2; D remains ambiguous. The CDR3 covers 12 residues. Germline values: CDR1 LGHNA, CDR2 YNFKEQ. Trimming stripped 0 bases from V and 5 bases from J, with 4 bases between. The CDR3 nucleotides read TGTGCCAGCAGCCAAGATCAATATGGCTACACCTTC. Protein product: CASSQDQYGYTF.

The chain couples TRBV2 to TRBJ1-2; 8 nucleotides match TRBD1. CDR3 length: 13 residues. In germline, CDR1 is SNHLY, CDR2 FYNNEI. Trimming at V came to 0 bases and at J to 14 bases, leaving 8 bases not matched to a gene. This chain's CDR3 is CASSEAWDRRTTF. CDR3 coding DNA: TGTGCCAGCAGTGAAGCCTGGGACAGGAGGACGACCTTC.

The genes are TRBV19 and TRBJ1-1, with a possible D match to TRBD1 (6 bases). V shed 9 bases and J shed 4 bases, with 15 bases lying between them. Looked up from germline, CDR1 is LNHDA and CDR2 is SQIVND (reference sequence). The CDR3 runs to 13 residues. The CDR3 coding sequence is TGTGCCAGCCTCTCGGGGGCCGGCACTGAAGCTTTCTTT. It is translated as CASLSGAGTEAFF.

Of note for this clone: Other DNA variants within this sample encode the same CDR3. The chain has TRBV5-1 and TRBJ2-7; D may match TRBD1 or TRBD2 (5 bases each). Germline V gives CDR1 SGHRS, CDR2 YFSETQ. V lost 0 bases to trimming and J lost 2 bases, with 12 bases between them. CDR3 size: 15 residues. For the CDR3, the DNA is TGCGCCAGCAGCTTGGCGTCCGGGACCGCCTACGAGCAGTACTTC. Its translation: CASSLASGTAYEQYF.

The chain employs TRBV28 and TRBJ2-5, with 10 bases matching TRBD2. Germline loops: CDR1 MDHEN, CDR2 SYDVKM. The CDR3 has 15 residues. V was clipped by 6 bases and J by 2 bases; unmatched bases: 6. The CDR3 DNA sequence: TGTGCCAGCAGGTCAGCGGGGGGGCGGCAAGAGACCCAGTACTTC. Protein: CASRSAGGRQETQYF.

The J gene is TRBJ2-1, the V gene TRBV6-1; tentative D call: TRBD1 (6 bases). Germline assignment: CDR1 MNHNS and CDR2 SASEGT. This CDR3 has 16 residues. V was trimmed by 2 bases and J by 6 bases, leaving 17 bases between them. In DNA form, the CDR3 reads TGTGCCAGCAGTGAAACTGGGGCAGGGGTGAGCAATGAGCAGTTCTTC. The encoded protein is CASSETGAGVSNEQFF.

The chain recombines TRBV7-9 with TRBJ2-3; D call uncertain. The CDR3 has 12 residues. The germline gives CDR1 SEHNR, CDR2 FQNEAQ (reference sequence). Trimming cost V 4 bases and J 2 bases, with 4 bases left between them. The chain's CDR3 is CASSSHTDTQYF. The CDR3 nucleotides are TGTGCCAGCAGCTCCCACACAGATACGCAGTATTTT.

Concerning this clone: At one end, the junction sequence differs from germline, possibly due to a read error. This chain links TRBV7-7 with TRBJ2-6; D is possibly TRBD1 or TRBD2 (6 bases each). Germline V gene data show CDR1 as SSHAT and CDR2 as FNYEAQ (reference sequence). This CDR3 has 20 amino acids. The CDR3 DNA is TGTGCTAGCAGCCCCGGTTTCGGGGGCGCCTCATCCTCTGGGGCCAACGTCCTGACTTTC. Translation gives CASSPGFGGASSSGANVLTF.

The chain has TRBV30 and TRBJ1-3; possible D gene TRBD1, 5 bases. Germline CDR1 reads GTSNPN; CDR2 reads SVGIG (reference sequence). The CDR3 contains 12 residues. The V end was cut by 2 bases, the J end by 7 bases, with 9 bases between. The CDR3 region is CAWSFQGNTIYF. In nucleotides, the CDR3 is TGTGCCTGGAGTTTCCAGGGCAACACCATATATTTT.

The chain joins TRBV21-1 to TRBJ1-6. TRBV21-1 is annotated as a pseudogene. The CDR3 extends over 17 amino acids. This CDR3 is CASVTGTVSSYNSPLHF. In DNA, the CDR3 is TGTGCCAGCGTGACCGGGACCGTAAGCTCCTATAATTCACCCCTCCACTTT.

V is TRBV12-5 and J is TRBJ2-3, with TRBD2 identical over 8 bases. CDR1 is LGHNT and CDR2 is FRNRAP in the germline V gene. The CDR3 is 12 residues long. Trimming cost V 9 bases and J 1 base; bases outside gene matches: 0. The CDR3 sequence is CASGRGTDTQYF. The CDR3 DNA is TGTGCTAGCGGGAGGGGCACAGATACGCAGTATTTT.

CDR3 coding DNA: TGTGCCAGCAGCCCGATGAACAGGGGACTGATCTACGAGCAGTACTTC. Translated: CASSPMNRGLIYEQYF. This chain links TRBV27 with TRBJ2-7; D is perhaps TRBD1 (7 bases). Trimming removed 6 bases from V and 3 bases from J, with 21 bases in between. The germline V gene has CDR1 MNHEY and CDR2 SMNVEV (reference sequence). The CDR3 contains 16 residues.